The clone carrying this TCR beta chain has a single count. This specimen belongs to a study of T cell changes during pregnancy in multiple sclerosis. Here immunoSEQ multiplex PCR was the method, and the copy in TCRdb shows in-frame clones only, minus some. The repertoire holds about 60,000 clones, with 93% as singletons. V was cut by 6 bases and J by 6 bases, with 15 bases left in between. Germline V CDR1 and CDR2: LNHDA, SQIVND (reference sequence). This CDR3 has 13 amino acids. The material was CD8+ T cells from peripheral blood mononuclear cells, obtained in the second trimester of pregnancy. The TCR comes from a female donor with multiple sclerosis, enrolled in a pregnancy study. The chain combines TRBV19 with TRBJ2-7; D gene uncertain. CDR3 in amino acids: CASSAHFSVEQYF. The CDR3, as DNA: TGTGCCAGTAGCGCCCACTTTTCGGTCGAGCAGTACTTC. The complete variable domain, with remaining parts taken from reference TRBV19 and TRBJ2-7, reads DGGITQSPKYLFRKEGQNVTLSCEQNLNHDAMYWYRQDPGQGLRLIYYSQIVNDFQKGDIAEGYSVSREKKESFPLTVTSAQKNPTAFYLCASSAHFSVEQYFGPGTRLTVT.